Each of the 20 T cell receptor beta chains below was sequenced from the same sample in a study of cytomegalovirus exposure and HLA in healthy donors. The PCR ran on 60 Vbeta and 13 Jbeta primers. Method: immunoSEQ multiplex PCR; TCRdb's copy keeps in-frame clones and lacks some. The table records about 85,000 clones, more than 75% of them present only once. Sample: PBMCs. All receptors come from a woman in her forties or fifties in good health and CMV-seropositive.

CDR3 in DNA: TGTGCCAGCAGCACACCGCCCTTCCTAGCGGTCAGCACAGATACGCAGTATTTT. Protein sequence: CASSTPPFLAVSTDTQYF. The chain uses TRBV11-2 and TRBJ2-3, with 7 positions matching TRBD2. Germline V gives CDR1 SGHAT, CDR2 FQNNGV. CDR3 size: 18 residues. V trimming: 5 bases; J trimming: 0 bases; junction bases outside the gene matches: 14.

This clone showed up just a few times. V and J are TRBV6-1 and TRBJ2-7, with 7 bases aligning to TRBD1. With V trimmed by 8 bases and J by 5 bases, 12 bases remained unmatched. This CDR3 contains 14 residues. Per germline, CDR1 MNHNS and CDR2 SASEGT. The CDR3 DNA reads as TGTGCCAGCTGGGGAGAGGGGGCGAAGGACGAGCAGTACTTC. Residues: CASWGEGAKDEQYF.

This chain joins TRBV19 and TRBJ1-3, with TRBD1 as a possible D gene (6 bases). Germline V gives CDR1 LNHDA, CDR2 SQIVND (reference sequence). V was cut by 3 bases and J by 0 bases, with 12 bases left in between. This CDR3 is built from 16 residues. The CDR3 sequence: CASSIGGHDSGNTIYF. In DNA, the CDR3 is TGTGCCAGTAGTATTGGGGGCCACGACTCTGGAAACACCATATATTTT.

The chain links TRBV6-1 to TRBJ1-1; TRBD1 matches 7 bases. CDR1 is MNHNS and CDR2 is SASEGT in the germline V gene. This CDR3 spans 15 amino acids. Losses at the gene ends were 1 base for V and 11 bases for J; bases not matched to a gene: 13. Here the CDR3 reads CASSEGRGRSGMAFF. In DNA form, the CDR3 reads TGTGCCAGCAGTGAAGGTAGGGGGCGATCGGGGATGGCTTTCTTT.

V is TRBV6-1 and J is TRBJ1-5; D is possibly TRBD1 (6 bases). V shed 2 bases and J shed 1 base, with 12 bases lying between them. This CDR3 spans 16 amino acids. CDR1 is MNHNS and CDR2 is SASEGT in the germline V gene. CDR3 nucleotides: TGTGCCAGCAGTGAACATCAGGGGCTCAGCAATCAGCCCCAGCATTTT. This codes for CASSEHQGLSNQPQHF.

CDR3 sequence: CASSPTTSYNEQFF. The CDR3 nucleotides are TGCGCCAGCAGCCCCACTACGAGTTACAATGAGCAGTTCTTC. The V call is TRBV5-1, the J call TRBJ2-1; no firm D call. The CDR3 covers 14 residues. Germline assignment: CDR1 SGHRS and CDR2 YFSETQ. Trimming removed 4 bases from V and 4 bases from J, with 12 bases in between.

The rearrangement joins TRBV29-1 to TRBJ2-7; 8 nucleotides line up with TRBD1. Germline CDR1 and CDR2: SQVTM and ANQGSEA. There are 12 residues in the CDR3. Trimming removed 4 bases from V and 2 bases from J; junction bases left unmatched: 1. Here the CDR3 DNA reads TGCAGCGTTGTACAGGGGGCCTACGAGCAGTACTTC. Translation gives CSVVQGAYEQYF.

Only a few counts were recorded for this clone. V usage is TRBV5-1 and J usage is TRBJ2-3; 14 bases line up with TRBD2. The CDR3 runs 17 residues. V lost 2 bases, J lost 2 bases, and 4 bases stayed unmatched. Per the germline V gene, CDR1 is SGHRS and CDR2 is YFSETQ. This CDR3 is CASSFRGLAGVTDTQYF. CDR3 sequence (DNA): TGCGCCAGCAGCTTTCGGGGACTAGCGGGGGTCACAGATACGCAGTATTTT.

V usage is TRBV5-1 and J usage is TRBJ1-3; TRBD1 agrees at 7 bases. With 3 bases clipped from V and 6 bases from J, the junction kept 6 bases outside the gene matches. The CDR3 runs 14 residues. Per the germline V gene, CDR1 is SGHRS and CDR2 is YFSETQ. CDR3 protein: CASSSDREANTIYF. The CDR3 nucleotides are TGCGCCAGCAGCTCCGACAGGGAGGCAAACACCATATATTTT.

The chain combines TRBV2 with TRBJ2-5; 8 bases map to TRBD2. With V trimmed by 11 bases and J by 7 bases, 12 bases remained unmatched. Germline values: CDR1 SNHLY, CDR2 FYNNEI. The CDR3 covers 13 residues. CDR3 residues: CAGGRGARGTQYF. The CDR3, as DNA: TGTGCCGGAGGGCGGGGGGCCCGGGGGACCCAGTACTTC. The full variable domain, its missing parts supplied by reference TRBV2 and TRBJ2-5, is EPEVTQTPSHQVTQMGQEVILRCVPISNHLYFYWYRQILGQKVEFLVSFYNNEISEKSEIFDDQFSVERPDGSNFTLKIRSTKLEDSAMYFCAGGRGARGTQYFGPGTRLLVL.

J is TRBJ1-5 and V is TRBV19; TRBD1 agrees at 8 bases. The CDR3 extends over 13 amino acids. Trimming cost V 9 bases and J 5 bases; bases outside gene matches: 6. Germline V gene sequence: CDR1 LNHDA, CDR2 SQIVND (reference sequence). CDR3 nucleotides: TGTGCCAGCAAGCAGGGGGCACATCAGCCCCAGCATTTT. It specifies CASKQGAHQPQHF.

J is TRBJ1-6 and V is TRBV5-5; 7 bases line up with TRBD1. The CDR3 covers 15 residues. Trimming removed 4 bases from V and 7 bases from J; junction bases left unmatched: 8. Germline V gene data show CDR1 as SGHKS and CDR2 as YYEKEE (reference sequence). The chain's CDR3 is CASSPGTELNSPLHF. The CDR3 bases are TGTGCCAGCAGCCCCGGGACAGAACTGAATTCACCCCTCCACTTT. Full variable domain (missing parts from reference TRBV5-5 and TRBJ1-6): DAGVTQSPTHLIKTRGQQVTLRCSPISGHKSVSWYQQVLGQGPQFIFQYYEKEERGRGNFPDRFSARQFPNYSSELNVNALLLGDSALYLCASSPGTELNSPLHFGNGTRLTVT.

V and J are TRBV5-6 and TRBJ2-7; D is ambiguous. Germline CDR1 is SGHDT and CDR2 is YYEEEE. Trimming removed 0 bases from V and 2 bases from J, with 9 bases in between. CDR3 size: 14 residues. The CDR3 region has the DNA TGTGCCAGCAGCTTGGTTGGAGAACCCTACGAGCAGTACGTC. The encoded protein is CASSLVGEPYEQYV.

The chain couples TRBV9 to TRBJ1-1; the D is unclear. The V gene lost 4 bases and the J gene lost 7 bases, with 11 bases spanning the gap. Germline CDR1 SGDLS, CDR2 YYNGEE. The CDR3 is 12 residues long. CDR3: CASSNRSREAFF. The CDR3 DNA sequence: TGTGCCAGCAGCAACCGGTCACGTGAAGCTTTCTTT.

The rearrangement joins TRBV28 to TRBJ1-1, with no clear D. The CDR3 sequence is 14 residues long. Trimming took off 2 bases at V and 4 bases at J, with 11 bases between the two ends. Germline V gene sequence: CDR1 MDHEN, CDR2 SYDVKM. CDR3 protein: CASSLEETATEAFF. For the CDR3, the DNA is TGTGCCAGCAGTTTAGAGGAGACGGCCACTGAAGCTTTCTTT. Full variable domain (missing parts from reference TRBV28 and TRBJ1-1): DVKVTQSSRYLVKRTGEKVFLECVQDMDHENMFWYRQDPGLGLRLIYFSYDVKMKEKGDIPEGYSVSREKKERFSLILESASTNQTSMYLCASSLEETATEAFFGQGTRLTVV.

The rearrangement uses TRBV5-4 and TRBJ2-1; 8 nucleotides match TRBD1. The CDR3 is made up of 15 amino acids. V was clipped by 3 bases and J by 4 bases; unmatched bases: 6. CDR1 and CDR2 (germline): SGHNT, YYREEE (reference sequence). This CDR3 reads CASSSGTGRYNEQFF. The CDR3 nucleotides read TGTGCCAGCAGCTCTGGGACAGGCAGGTACAATGAGCAGTTCTTC.

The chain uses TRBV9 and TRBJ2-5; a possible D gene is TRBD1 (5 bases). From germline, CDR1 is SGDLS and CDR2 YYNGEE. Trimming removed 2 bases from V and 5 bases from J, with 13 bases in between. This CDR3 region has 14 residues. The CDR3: CASSVLGEWETQYF. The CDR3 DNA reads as TGTGCCAGCAGCGTTCTAGGGGAATGGGAGACCCAGTACTTC.

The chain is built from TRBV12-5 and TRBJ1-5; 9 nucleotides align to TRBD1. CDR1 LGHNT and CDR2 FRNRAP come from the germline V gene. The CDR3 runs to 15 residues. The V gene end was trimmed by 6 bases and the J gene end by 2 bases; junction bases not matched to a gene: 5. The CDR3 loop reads CASGQGQGGNQPQHF. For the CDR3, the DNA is TGTGCTAGTGGCCAGGGACAGGGAGGCAATCAGCCCCAGCATTTT.

The DNA of the CDR3 is TGTGCCAGCAGTCCTACCTGGACAGTGCCCACAGATACGCAGTATTTT. It codes for CASSPTWTVPTDTQYF. The J gene is TRBJ2-3, the V gene TRBV9; TRBD1 might be the D (6 bases). Per germline, CDR1 SGDLS and CDR2 YYNGEE. Trimming left V 5 bases short and J 2 bases short, with 18 bases between. This CDR3 is built from 16 residues.

The CDR3 region has the DNA TGTGCCAGTAGTTACTTAGCGGGAGGGTTCACAGATACGCAGTATTTT. Residues: CASSYLAGGFTDTQYF. The chain is built from TRBV19 and TRBJ2-3; 11 bases match TRBD2. Trimming removed 5 bases from V and 2 bases from J; junction bases left unmatched: 6. This CDR3 is built from 16 residues. Germline V gene lookup returns CDR1 LNHDA and CDR2 SQIVND (reference sequence).